This T cell receptor beta chain was retrieved from a study of blood T cell repertoires in COVID-19. The germline V gene has CDR1 LGHDT and CDR2 YNNKEL (reference sequence). CDR3 length: 15 residues. The ends lost 4 bases at V and 3 bases at J; junction bases unmatched: 6. The assay was immunoSEQ multiplex PCR, and TCRdb's table has in-frame clones only and misses some. The sample contains some 310,000 clones, 85% to 90% of which appear only once. The clonotype originates from a woman aged 30 to 39 with COVID-19, enrolled during active disease. The sample was peripheral blood. The chain employs TRBV3-1 (or the pseudogene TRBV3-2) and TRBJ2-1; TRBD1 matches at 7 bases. The CDR3 DNA reads TGTGCCAGCAGCCTAGAGACAGGGAACTACAATGAGCAGTTCTTC. It codes for CASSLETGNYNEQFF.